This TCR beta chain was sequenced for a study of blood T cell repertoires in COVID-19. The CDR3 loop spans 14 amino acids. Trimming cost V 4 bases and J 6 bases, with 11 bases left between them. The germline V gene has CDR1 SGHRS and CDR2 YFSETQ. Sequenced by immunoSEQ multiplex PCR; TCRdb stores in-frame clones only, minus some. The table shows around 100,000 clones, with around 87% occurring only once. Sequenced material: peripheral blood. This TCR came from a woman older than 75 with acute or convalescent COVID-19. The chain is built from TRBV5-1 and TRBJ1-6; D is ambiguous. The CDR3 loop reads CASSRSGGNSPLHF. CDR3 DNA: TGCGCCAGCAGCAGATCAGGAGGTAATTCACCCCTCCACTTT.